This paragraph reports one TCR beta chain. The entry originates in a study of T cell clones after liver transplantation. Study as a whole: Third-party-reactive TCRbeta sequences from pre-transplant mixed lymphocyte reactions served as antigen-independent comparators. Patients counted as tolerant after at least one year off all immunosuppression, enzymes not exceeding twice normal.

The ends were cut back, 2 bases at V and 0 bases at J, with 9 bases in the middle. The CDR3 contains 15 residues. Germline assignment: CDR1 MNHEY and CDR2 SMNVEV (reference sequence). CD3+CD4+ and CD3+CD8+ cells were FACS-sorted from thawed unstimulated PBMCs. Libraries were prepared by immunoSEQ multiplex PCR; TCRdb keeps only in-frame clonotypes and omits some of them. The sample holds over 90,000 clones, around 84% seen once. The sequence was collected from a human patient who received a liver transplant. Some T cells may originate from the graft donor. This specimen consisted of CD4+ T cells from blood, obtained approximately 50 months after liver transplant. The chain couples TRBV27 to TRBJ2-3; D not certain. CDR3 in DNA: TGTGCCAGCAGTTTAGGCCAGCTCAGCACAGATACGCAGTATTTT. Amino acid sequence: CASSLGQLSTDTQYF.